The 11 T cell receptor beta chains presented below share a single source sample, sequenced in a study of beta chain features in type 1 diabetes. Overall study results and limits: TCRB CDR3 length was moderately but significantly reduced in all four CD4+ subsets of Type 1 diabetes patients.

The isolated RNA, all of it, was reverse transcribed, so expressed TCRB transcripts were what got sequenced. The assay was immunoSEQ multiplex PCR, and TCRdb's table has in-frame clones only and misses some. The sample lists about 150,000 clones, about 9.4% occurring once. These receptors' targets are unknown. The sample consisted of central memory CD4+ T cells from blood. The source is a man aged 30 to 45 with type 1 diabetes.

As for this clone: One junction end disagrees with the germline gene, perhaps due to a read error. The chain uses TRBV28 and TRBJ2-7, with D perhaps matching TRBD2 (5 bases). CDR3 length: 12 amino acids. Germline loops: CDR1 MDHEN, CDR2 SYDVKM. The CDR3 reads CASSLSRLQHVF. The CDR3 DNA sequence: TGTGCCAGCAGCCTTTCACGACTACAACATGTTTTC. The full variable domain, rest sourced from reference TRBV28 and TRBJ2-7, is DVKVTQSSRYLVKRTGEKVFLECVQDMDHENMFWYRQDPGLGLRLIYFSYDVKMKEKGDIPEGYSVSREKKERFSLILESASTNQTSMYLCASSLSRLQHVFGPGTRLTVT.

The CDR3 sequence is CASSKGGTGGSYEQYF. CDR3 coding DNA: TGTGCCAGTAGTAAAGGAGGGACAGGGGGCTCCTACGAGCAGTACTTC. This chain joins TRBV19 and TRBJ2-7; 11 nucleotides line up with TRBD1. Trimming removed 4 bases from V and 0 bases from J; junction bases left unmatched: 5. The CDR3 sequence is 16 residues long. Germline V gene sequence: CDR1 LNHDA, CDR2 SQIVND (reference sequence).

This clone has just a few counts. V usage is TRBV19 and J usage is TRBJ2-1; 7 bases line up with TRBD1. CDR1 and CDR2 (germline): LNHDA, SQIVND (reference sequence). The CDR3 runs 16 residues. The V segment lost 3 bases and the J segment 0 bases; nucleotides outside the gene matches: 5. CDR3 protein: CASSIYGTASYNEQFF. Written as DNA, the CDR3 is TGTGCCAGTAGTATTTATGGGACAGCCTCCTACAATGAGCAGTTCTTC.

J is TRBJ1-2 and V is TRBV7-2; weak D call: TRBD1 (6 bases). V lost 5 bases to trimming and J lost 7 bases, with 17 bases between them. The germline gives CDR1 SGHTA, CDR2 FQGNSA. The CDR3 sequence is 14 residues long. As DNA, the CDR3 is TGTGCCAGCAGCGCAGGGACAACTATAGGTGGCTACACCTTC. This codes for CASSAGTTIGGYTF.

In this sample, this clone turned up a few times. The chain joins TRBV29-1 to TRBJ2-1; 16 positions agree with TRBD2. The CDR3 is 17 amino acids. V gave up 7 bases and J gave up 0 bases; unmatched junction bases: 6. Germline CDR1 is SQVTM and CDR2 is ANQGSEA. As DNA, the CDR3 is TGCAGCGCTGCGGGACTAGCGGGAGGGGGCTCCTACAATGAGCAGTTCTTC. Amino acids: CSAAGLAGGGSYNEQFF.

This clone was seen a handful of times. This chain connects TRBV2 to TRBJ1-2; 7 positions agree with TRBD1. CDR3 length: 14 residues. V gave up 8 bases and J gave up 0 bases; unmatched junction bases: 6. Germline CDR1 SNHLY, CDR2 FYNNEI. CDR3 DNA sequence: TGTGCCAGCGGCGCACAGGGGACTAACTATGGCTACACCTTC. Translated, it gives CASGAQGTNYGYTF.

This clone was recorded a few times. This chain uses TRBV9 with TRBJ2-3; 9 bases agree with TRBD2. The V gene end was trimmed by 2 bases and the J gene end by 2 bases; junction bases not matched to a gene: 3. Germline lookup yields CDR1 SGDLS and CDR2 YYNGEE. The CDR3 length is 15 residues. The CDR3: CASSVTSGYTDTQYF. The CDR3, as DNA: TGTGCCAGCAGCGTGACTAGCGGATACACAGATACGCAGTATTTT.

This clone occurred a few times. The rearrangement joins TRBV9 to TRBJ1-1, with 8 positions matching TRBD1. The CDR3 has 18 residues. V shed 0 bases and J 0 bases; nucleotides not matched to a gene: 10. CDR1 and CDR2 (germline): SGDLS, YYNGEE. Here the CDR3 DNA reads TGTGCCAGCAGCGTAGACAGGGGGGGGAGGAAGGTGAACACTGAAGCTTTCTTT. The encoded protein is CASSVDRGGRKVNTEAFF.

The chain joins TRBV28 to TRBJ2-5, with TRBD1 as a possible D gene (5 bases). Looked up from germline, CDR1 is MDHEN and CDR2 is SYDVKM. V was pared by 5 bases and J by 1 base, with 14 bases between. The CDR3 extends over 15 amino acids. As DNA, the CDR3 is TGTGCCAGCAGTAGGGGCGGCAGGGCCCAAGAGACCCAGTACTTC. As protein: CASSRGGRAQETQYF.

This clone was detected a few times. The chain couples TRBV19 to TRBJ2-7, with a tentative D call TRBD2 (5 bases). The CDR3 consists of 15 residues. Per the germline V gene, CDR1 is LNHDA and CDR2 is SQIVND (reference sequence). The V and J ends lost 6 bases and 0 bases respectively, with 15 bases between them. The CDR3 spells CASRSIPGSSYEQYF. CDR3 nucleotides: TGTGCCAGTAGATCGATTCCGGGGAGCTCCTACGAGCAGTACTTC.

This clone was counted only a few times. The CDR3 here is CASSLGPTSSYEQYF. The CDR3 DNA sequence: TGTGCCAGCAGCTTAGGACCGACTAGCTCCTACGAGCAGTACTTC. The V and J genes are TRBV7-9 and TRBJ2-7; perhaps TRBD2 as D (6 bases). Trimming took 1 base from V and 0 from J, leaving 10 bases between them. Per germline, CDR1 SEHNR and CDR2 FQNEAQ (reference sequence). CDR3 length: 15 residues.